The rows below give T cell receptor beta chains drawn from one sample of a study of cytomegalovirus exposure and HLA in healthy donors. TCRdb's copy holds only in-frame clones and misses some; the assay was immunoSEQ multiplex PCR. The sample has under 200,000 clones; roughly 80% are singletons. The source material was PBMCs. These receptors all come from a man aged 30 to 45 in good health and CMV-seronegative. CDR3s include the opening cysteine and the closing phenylalanine or tryptophan. A D gene is named only where the DNA matches it firmly. The size field is filled for only some rows; it gives once, few, many or a size class.

>NA|NA|TRBJ1-6|TRBV30|13
CALRQETNSPLHF
TGTGCCCTTAGACAGGAGACCAATTCACCCCTCCACTTT
>NA|NA|TRBJ2-5|TRBV19|14
CASGGAARLETQYF
TGTGCCAGTGGTGGGGCGGCGCGGCTGGAGACCCAGTACTTC
>NA|NA|TRBJ1-5|TRBV30|17
CAWSIGLGGYSNQPQHF
TGTGCCTGGAGTATAGGACTCGGGGGATATAGCAATCAGCCCCAGCATTTT
>NA|NA|TRBJ2-7|TRBV7-9|13
CASSAPGAYEQYF
TGTGCCAGCAGCGCGCCGGGGGCCTACGAGCAGTACTTC
>NA|few|TRBJ2-7|TRBV4-3|16
CASSRGLQGEPYEQYF
TGCGCCAGCAGCCGAGGGCTACAGGGCGAACCCTACGAGCAGTACTTC
>NA|NA|TRBJ2-7|TRBV13|14
CASSTGVSLNEQYF
TGTGCCAGCAGCACCGGGGTTTCCCTTAACGAGCAGTACTTC
>TRBD2|NA|TRBJ2-2|TRBV10-2|13
CASEIAGTGELFF
TGCGCCAGCGAAATAGCGGGCACCGGGGAGCTGTTTTTT
>NA|NA|TRBJ2-1|TRBV5-6|17
CASSLELGREFGHEQFF
TGTGCCAGCAGCTTGGAACTGGGCAGGGAATTTGGGCATGAGCAGTTCTTC
>NA|NA|TRBJ1-2|TRBV4-1|15
CASSQETTTNYGYTF
TGCGCCAGCAGCCAAGAAACAACAACTAACTATGGCTACACCTTC
>TRBD2|NA|TRBJ2-3|TRBV5-1|16
CASSFIGTSGTDTQYF
TGCGCCAGCAGCTTCATCGGGACTAGCGGCACAGATACGCAGTATTTT
>NA|NA|TRBJ1-3|TRBV15|12
CATSRAGNTIYF
TGTGCCACCAGCAGGGCCGGAAACACCATATATTTT
>NA|few|TRBJ1-1|TRBV19|13
CASRDSLNTEAFF
TGTGCCAGTAGGGACAGCCTTAACACTGAAGCTTTCTTT
>TRBD1|once|TRBJ2-2|TRBV19|15
CASSTRDRVTGELFF
TGTGCCAGTAGTACCCGGGACAGGGTTACCGGGGAGCTGTTTTTT
>TRBD1|few|TRBJ1-3|TRBV29-1|16
CSAVGGQGFSGNTIYF
TGCAGCGCCGTCGGAGGACAGGGGTTTTCTGGAAACACCATATATTTT
>NA|NA|TRBJ1-5|TRBV19|12
CAAVGPNQPQHF
TGTGCCGCGGTGGGGCCGAATCAGCCCCAGCATTTT
>NA|once|TRBJ2-1|TRBV6-5|11
CASSSGNEQFF
TGTGCCAGCAGCTCAGGGAATGAGCAGTTCTTC
>TRBD1|NA|TRBJ1-5|TRBV28|15
CASSFEGQRNQPQHF
TGTGCCAGCAGCTTTGAGGGACAGCGCAATCAGCCCCAGCATTTT
>NA|NA|TRBJ1-4|TRBV30|11
CALGGNEKLFF
TGTGCCTTGGGAGGTAATGAAAAACTGTTTTTT
>NA|NA|TRBJ1-5|TRBV7-9|15
CASSLPGEGDQPQHF
TGTGCCAGCAGCTTACCCGGGGAGGGAGATCAGCCCCAGCATTTT
>TRBD2|NA|TRBJ2-7|TRBV4-1|15
CASSPEGGSPYEQYF
TGCGCCAGCAGCCCTGAGGGCGGGAGCCCCTACGAGCAGTACTTC
>NA|NA|TRBJ2-7|TRBV7-9|12
CASSLGRDEQYF
TGTGCCAGCAGCTTAGGCAGGGACGAGCAGTACTTC
>TRBD1|NA|TRBJ2-2|TRBV27|16
CASSSGTGGWNGELFF
TGTGCCAGCAGTTCCGGGACAGGGGGCTGGAACGGGGAGCTGTTTTTT
>TRBD2|once|TRBJ2-3|TRBV2|15
CASTPRSGNTDTQYF
TGTGCCAGTACGCCTCGTAGCGGGAACACAGATACGCAGTATTTT